This record concerns one TCR beta chain sequence. Its specific antigen is unknown. This entry comes from a study of monozygotic twins with inflammatory bowel disease (dated by TCRdb to the late 2010s). Concerning the study at large: A total of 28 monozygotic twin pairs were included in the full study, comprising nine German pairs (four IBD-concordant, five IBD-discordant) and 19 IBD-discordant Danish pairs. Within discordant pairs, disease-associated traits were sought mainly by comparing IBD patients with their genetically identical healthy co-twins. Each individual had, on average, about 151 000 unique TCRalpha sequences and 181 000 unique TCRbeta sequences available for analysis.

Libraries were prepared through 5' RACE. Preparation of each TCR library used approximately 3,500 ng of total RNA. cDNA was synthesized with SMARTScribe reverse transcriptase in eight separate reactions per sample. Unique molecular identifiers containing a 6-nucleotide sample barcode were introduced through template switching during cDNA synthesis. Amplification of TCRalpha and TCRbeta cDNA involved two nested PCRs of 16 and 9 cycles, and each PCR was followed by bead purification. Before amplification, the cDNA was treated with uracil DNA-glycosylase and purified using the QIAquick PCR purification kit. In the second PCR, Illumina TruSeq-compatible adapters and sample-specific barcodes were added. Library quality and concentration were checked on TapeStation and Qubit, and libraries were pooled at around 4.7 ng each. Sequencing of the pooled libraries was done on an Illumina HiSeq2500 single-index Rapid Run using custom sequencing primers and 2 x 100 bp reads. The published analysis was carried out like this. PCR and sequencing errors were corrected by UMI-based consensus assembly using MiGEC version 1.2.6. MiXCR version 2.1.1 was used to carry out V(D)J alignment, clonotype assembly and CDR3 extraction. To normalise gene usage, clonotype sharing and MAIT/NKT TCR abundance, the analysis used the top 1000, 10 000 and 20 000 clonotypes per sample. Diversity was computed as the inverse Simpson index with the vegan R package after downsampling to 27 000 UMIs. Paired Mann-Whitney U tests were applied to discordant twin pairs, with Benjamini-Hochberg correction for multiple testing. TCRdb reprocessed the raw reads; every CDR3 protein sequence is a single record, and DNA is not supplied. TCRdb's processing, not the study's, gives the V and J calls here. In this sample's table one finds roughly 150,000 distinct CDR3 sequences. The ten biggest clones cover approximately 2.8% of the sample.

The CDR3 sequence holds 16 residues, the cysteine and phenylalanine included. The record lacks a DNA sequence. CDR1 and CDR2 are drawn from the germline V gene (reference sequence): SGHAT, FQDESV. Paper-wide results and their limitations: Compared with healthy twins, IBD patients had fewer clonotypes in common with other individuals, a difference most pronounced in patients showing signs of disease activity. The analysis was unable to tell different T cell subtypes apart. Differing immunosuppressive treatments among patients may have added background noise and inter-individual variability to the repertoires. No single strong signal or clonotype linked to IBD turned up in the results, so the idea that one exists was not supported. Measured by the inverse Simpson index, TCRbeta repertoire diversity was lower in IBD patients than in their healthy co-twins. Repertoire similarity did not differ between concordant and discordant twins, which could be due to limited statistical power.

A roughly 2.4 ml peripheral blood sample was drawn into PAXgene tubes per donor and stored at -80°C. Without any T cell sorting, total RNA was extracted from whole blood using the PAXgene blood miRNA kit on an automated QIAcube. Peripheral blood from monozygotic twin pairs who were concordant or discordant for inflammatory bowel disease underwent deep TCRalpha and TCRbeta repertoire profiling using unique molecular barcoding. Smoking habits were recorded for all twin pairs, with individuals classified as current, former or never smokers. Source material: blood. This receptor was taken from a human donor with ulcerative colitis or Crohn's disease, or a healthy co-twin of an affected twin (not recorded which). The chain couples TRBV11-1 to TRBJ2-3; absent DNA, TCRdb's TRBD2 call cannot be checked. The CDR3 region reads CASSPLETTSTDTQYF.